This T cell receptor (beta chain) was profiled in a study of T-cell reconstitution after alpha-beta-depleted transplantation in children. Whole-study results and caveats: The origin of high day-60 TCRbeta diversity in some patients lay in surviving recipient T cells and thymic progenitors.

The library targeted TCRbeta and was prepared with unique molecular identifiers. TCRdb passed the PCR reads through MiXCR, listing each CDR3 protein once. Seen here are around 580,000 distinct CDR3 sequences, 27% observed once, and the top ten hold approximately 39%. On this clonotype itself: Antigen specificity is unknown.

This CDR3 region has 19 residues. The germline CDR1 and CDR2 sequences are MNHEY and SMNVEV (reference sequence). The ends lost 5 bases at V and 0 bases at J; junction bases unmatched: 10. This chain uses TRBV27 with TRBJ2-4; 13 bases are shared with TRBD2. The sequences come from PBMCs, collected before TCRalphabeta/CD19-depleted stem cell transplant. This clonotype was obtained from a boy under three years old with Wiskott-Aldrich syndrome, due to receive a stem cell transplant. This chain's CDR3 is CASSPRLAGGLLAKNIQYF. CDR3 coding DNA: TGTGCCAGCAGTCCCCGACTAGCGGGAGGCCTCCTAGCCAAAAACATTCAGTACTTC.